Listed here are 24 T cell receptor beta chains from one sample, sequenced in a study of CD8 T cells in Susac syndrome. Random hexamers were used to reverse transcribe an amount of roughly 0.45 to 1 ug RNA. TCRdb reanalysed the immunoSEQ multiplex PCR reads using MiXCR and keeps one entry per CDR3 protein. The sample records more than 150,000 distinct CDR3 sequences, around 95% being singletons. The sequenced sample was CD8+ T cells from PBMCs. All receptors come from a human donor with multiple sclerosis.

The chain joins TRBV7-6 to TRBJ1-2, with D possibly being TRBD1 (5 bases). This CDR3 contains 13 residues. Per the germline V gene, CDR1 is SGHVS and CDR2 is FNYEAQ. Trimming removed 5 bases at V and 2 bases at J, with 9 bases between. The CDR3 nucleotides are TGTGCCAGCAGCCCGGACACGAACTATGGCTACACCTTC. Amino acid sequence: CASSPDTNYGYTF.

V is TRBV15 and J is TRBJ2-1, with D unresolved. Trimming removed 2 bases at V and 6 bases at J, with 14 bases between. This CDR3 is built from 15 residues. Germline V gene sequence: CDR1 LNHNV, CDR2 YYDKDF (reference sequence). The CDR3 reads CATSRSPRTRNEQFF. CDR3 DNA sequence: TGTGCCACCAGCAGATCCCCCAGGACCCGCAATGAGCAGTTCTTC.

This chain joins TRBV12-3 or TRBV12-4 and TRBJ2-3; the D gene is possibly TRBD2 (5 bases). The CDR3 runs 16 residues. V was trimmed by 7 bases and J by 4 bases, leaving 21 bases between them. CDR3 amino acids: CASTLGLGRRADTQYF. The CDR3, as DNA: TGTGCCAGCACCCTGGGTCTAGGGAGACGGGCAGATACGCAGTATTTT.

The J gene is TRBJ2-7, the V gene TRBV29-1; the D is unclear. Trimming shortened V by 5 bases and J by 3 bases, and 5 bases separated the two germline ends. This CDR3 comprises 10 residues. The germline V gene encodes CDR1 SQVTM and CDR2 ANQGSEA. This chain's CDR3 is CSVTVYEQYF. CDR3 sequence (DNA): TGCAGCGTTACCGTCTACGAGCAGTACTTC.

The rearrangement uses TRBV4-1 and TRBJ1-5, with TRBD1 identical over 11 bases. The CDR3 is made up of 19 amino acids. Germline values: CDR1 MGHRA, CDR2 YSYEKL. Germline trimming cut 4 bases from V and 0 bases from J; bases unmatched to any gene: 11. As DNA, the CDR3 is TGCGCCAGCAGCCCAGACGGACAGGGGGCATCCCCTAGCAATCAGCCCCAGCATTTT. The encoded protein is CASSPDGQGASPSNQPQHF.

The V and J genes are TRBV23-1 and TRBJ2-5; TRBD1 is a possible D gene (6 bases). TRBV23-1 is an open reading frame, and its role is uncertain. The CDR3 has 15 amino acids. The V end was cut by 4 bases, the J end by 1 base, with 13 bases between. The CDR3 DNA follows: TGCGCCAGCAGTCTTCAGGGACACTTCCAAGAGACCCAGTACTTC. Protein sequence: CASSLQGHFQETQYF.

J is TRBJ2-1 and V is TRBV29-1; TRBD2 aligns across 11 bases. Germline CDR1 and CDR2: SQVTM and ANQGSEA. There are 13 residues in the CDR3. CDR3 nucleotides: TGCAGTCTAGCGGGGGGTCTGGACAATGAGCAGTTCTTC. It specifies CSLAGGLDNEQFF.

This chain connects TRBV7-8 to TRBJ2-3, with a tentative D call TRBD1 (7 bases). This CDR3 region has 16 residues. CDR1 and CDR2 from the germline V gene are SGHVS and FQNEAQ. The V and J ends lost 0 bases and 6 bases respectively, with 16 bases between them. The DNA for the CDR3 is TGTGCCAGCAGCTTAGCGGAGGGGGCCCTAGTTGATACGCAGTATTTT. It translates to CASSLAEGALVDTQYF.

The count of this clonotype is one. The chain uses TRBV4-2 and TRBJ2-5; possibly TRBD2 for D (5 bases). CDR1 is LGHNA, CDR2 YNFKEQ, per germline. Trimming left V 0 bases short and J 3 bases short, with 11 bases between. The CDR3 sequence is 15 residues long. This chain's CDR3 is CASSQDSSGKETQYF. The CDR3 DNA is TGTGCCAGCAGCCAAGACTCCAGCGGCAAAGAGACCCAGTACTTC.

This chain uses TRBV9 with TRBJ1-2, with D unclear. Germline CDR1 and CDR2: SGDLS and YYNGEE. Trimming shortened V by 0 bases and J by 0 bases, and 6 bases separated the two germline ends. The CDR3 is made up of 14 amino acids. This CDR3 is CASSVASANYGYTF. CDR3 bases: TGTGCCAGCAGCGTAGCGTCAGCTAACTATGGCTACACCTTC.

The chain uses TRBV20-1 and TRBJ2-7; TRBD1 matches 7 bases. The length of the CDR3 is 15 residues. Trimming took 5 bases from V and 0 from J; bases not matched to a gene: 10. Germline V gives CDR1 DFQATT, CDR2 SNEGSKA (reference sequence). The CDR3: CSAVEITGDSYEQYF. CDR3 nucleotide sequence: TGCAGTGCTGTCGAGATTACAGGGGACTCCTACGAGCAGTACTTC.

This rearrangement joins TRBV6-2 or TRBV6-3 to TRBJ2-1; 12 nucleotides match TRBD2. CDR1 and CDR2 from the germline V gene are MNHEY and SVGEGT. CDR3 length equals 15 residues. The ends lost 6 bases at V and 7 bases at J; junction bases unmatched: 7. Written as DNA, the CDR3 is TGTGCCAGCAGCTTCCTAGCGGGGGGGCGGAATGAGCAGTTCTTC. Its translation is CASSFLAGGRNEQFF.

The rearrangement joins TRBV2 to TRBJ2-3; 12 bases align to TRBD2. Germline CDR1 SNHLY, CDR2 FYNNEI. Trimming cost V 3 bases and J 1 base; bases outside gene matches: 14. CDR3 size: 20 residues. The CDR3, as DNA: TGTGCCAGCAGTGACCCCCTCGGGCTAGCGGGGGGGAGTGGCACAGATACGCAGTATTTT. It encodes CASSDPLGLAGGSGTDTQYF. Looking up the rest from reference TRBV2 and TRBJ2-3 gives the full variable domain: EPEVTQTPSHQVTQMGQEVILRCVPISNHLYFYWYRQILGQKVEFLVSFYNNEISEKSEIFDDQFSVERPDGSNFTLKIRSTKLEDSAMYFCASSDPLGLAGGSGTDTQYFGPGTRLTVL.

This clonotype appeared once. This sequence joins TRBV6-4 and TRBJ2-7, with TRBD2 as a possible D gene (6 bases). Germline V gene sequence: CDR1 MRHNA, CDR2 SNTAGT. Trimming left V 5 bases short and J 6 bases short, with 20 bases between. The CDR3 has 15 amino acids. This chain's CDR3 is CASSPPGPRDSEQYV. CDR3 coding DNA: TGTGCCAGCAGTCCTCCGGGACCCCGGGACTCCGAGCAGTACGTC.

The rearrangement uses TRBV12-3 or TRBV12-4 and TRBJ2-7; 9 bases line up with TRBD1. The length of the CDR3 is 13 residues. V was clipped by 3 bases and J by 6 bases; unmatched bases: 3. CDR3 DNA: TGTGCCAGCAGTTTCGCGACAGGGGGCGAGCAGTACTTC. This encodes CASSFATGGEQYF.

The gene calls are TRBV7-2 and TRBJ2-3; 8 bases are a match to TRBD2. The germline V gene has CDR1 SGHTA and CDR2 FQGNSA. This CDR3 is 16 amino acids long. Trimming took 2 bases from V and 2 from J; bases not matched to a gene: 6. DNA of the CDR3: TGTGCCAGCAGCTTACGGGAGCGGGGGCCCACAGATACGCAGTATTTT. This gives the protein CASSLRERGPTDTQYF.

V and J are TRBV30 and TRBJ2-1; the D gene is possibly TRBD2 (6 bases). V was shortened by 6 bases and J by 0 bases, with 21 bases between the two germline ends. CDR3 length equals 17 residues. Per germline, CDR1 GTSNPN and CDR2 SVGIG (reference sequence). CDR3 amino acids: CACNEAGGPGSYNEQFF. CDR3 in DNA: TGTGCCTGCAATGAAGCCGGGGGTCCGGGCTCCTACAATGAGCAGTTCTTC.

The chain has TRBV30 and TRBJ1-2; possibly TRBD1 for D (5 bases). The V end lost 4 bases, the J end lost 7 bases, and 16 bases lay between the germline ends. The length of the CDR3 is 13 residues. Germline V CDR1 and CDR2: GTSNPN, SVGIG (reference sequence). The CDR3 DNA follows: TGTGCCTGGACAACAGCACCTGGGGGTGGCTACACCTTC. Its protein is CAWTTAPGGGYTF.

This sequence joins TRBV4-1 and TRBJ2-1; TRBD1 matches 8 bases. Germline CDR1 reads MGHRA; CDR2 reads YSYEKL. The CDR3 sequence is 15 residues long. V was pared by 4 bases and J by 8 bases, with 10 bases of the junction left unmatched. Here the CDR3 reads CASSPNPPGGDEQFF. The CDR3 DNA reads TGCGCCAGCAGCCCCAACCCCCCAGGGGGCGATGAGCAGTTCTTC.

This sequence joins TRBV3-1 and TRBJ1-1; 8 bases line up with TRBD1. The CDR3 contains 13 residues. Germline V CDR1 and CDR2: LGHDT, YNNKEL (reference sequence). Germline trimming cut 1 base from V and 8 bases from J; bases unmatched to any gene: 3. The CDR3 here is CASSQVRQGEAFF. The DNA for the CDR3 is TGTGCCAGCAGCCAAGTTAGACAGGGGGAAGCTTTCTTT.

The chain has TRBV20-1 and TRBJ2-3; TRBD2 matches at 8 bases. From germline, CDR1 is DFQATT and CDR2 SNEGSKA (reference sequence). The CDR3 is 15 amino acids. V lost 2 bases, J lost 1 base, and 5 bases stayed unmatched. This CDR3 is CSARPLAGRTDTQYF. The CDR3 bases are TGCAGTGCTAGACCTTTAGCGGGGCGCACAGATACGCAGTATTTT.

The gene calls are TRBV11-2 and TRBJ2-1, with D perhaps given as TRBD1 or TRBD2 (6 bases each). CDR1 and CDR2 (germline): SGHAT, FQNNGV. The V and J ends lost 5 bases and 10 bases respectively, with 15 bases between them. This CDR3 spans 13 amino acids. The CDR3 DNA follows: TGTGCCAGCAGCCTGGGAATGGGGGGCGAGCAGTTCTTC. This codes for CASSLGMGGEQFF.

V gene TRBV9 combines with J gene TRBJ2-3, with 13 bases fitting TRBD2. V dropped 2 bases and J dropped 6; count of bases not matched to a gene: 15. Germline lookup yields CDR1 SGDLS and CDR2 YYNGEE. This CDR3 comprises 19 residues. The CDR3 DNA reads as TGTGCCAGCAGCGTCGGTCCCGGGACTAGCGGGGTACCCGGGGATACGCAGTATTTT. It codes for CASSVGPGTSGVPGDTQYF.

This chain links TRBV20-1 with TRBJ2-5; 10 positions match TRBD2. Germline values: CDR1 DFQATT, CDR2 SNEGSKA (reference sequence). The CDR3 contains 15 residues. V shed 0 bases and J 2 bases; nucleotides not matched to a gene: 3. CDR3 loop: CSARDQLAGQETQYF. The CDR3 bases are TGCAGTGCTAGAGACCAACTAGCGGGGCAAGAGACCCAGTACTTC.